A selection of T cell receptor beta chains follows, all from one sample in a study of cytomegalovirus exposure and HLA in healthy donors. Profiling relied on immunoSEQ multiplex PCR, and the TCRdb table lists in-frame clones only, not all of them. The sample comprises more than 100,000 clones, about 82% of which are singletons, and roughly 1.8% rests with the top ten. The specimen sequenced was PBMCs. The source is a female donor in good health and CMV-seropositive. Each CDR3 is given with its conserved first and last residue. Fields, in order: clone size, J gene, V gene, CDR3 protein. The listing skips clone size in some rows; elsewhere it reads once, few, many or a size class.

clone_size: NA; j_call: TRBJ2-1; v_call: TRBV7-2; cdr3_aa: CASSPLGGSLNNEQFF
clone_size: NA; j_call: TRBJ1-1; v_call: TRBV7-3; cdr3_aa: CASSLTGRRDTEAFF
clone_size: few; j_call: NA; v_call: TRBV5-1; cdr3_aa: CASSLVGGFSYEQYF
clone_size: few; j_call: TRBJ1-1; v_call: TRBV30; cdr3_aa: CAWTFFAGHPEGNTEAFF
clone_size: few; j_call: TRBJ2-1; v_call: TRBV7-3; cdr3_aa: CASSSEADNEQFF
clone_size: once; j_call: TRBJ2-5; v_call: TRBV9; cdr3_aa: CASSGGTVQETQYF
clone_size: NA; j_call: TRBJ1-5; v_call: TRBV28; cdr3_aa: CASMKTGGANQPQHF
clone_size: NA; j_call: TRBJ1-1; v_call: TRBV7-9; cdr3_aa: CSSSLRAVTRRTEAFF
clone_size: NA; j_call: TRBJ2-2; v_call: TRBV10-3; cdr3_aa: CAVSDSGELFF
clone_size: NA; j_call: TRBJ1-2; v_call: TRBV4-1; cdr3_aa: CASSQSTAATNYGYTF
clone_size: NA; j_call: TRBJ2-3; v_call: TRBV11-2; cdr3_aa: CASSLDRTDTQYF
clone_size: NA; j_call: TRBJ1-1; v_call: TRBV19; cdr3_aa: CASSIPVGANTEAFF
clone_size: once; j_call: TRBJ2-7; v_call: TRBV5-6; cdr3_aa: CASSLGVPGLDNYEQYF
clone_size: once; j_call: TRBJ2-7; v_call: TRBV11-3; cdr3_aa: CASSLGLAGAAEQYF
clone_size: NA; j_call: NA; v_call: TRBV5-4; cdr3_aa: CASSWGQGDSYEQYF
clone_size: NA; j_call: TRBJ2-1; v_call: TRBV18; cdr3_aa: CASSPPAQGYNEQFF
clone_size: NA; j_call: TRBJ2-5; v_call: TRBV7-2; cdr3_aa: CASSWGQLQETQYF
clone_size: NA; j_call: TRBJ2-7; v_call: TRBV2; cdr3_aa: CARGTSGDEAPSYEQYF
clone_size: NA; j_call: TRBJ1-1; v_call: TRBV29-1; cdr3_aa: CSAGDRAWTEAFF
clone_size: few; j_call: TRBJ2-1; v_call: TRBV2; cdr3_aa: CASSERGYEQFF
clone_size: NA; j_call: TRBJ1-2; v_call: TRBV19; cdr3_aa: CASSNRDLGGYTF
clone_size: NA; j_call: TRBJ2-5; v_call: TRBV4-1; cdr3_aa: CASSQEIGGAETQYF
clone_size: NA; j_call: TRBJ1-5; v_call: TRBV10-3; cdr3_aa: CATPRTGPDIYSNQPQHF
clone_size: NA; j_call: TRBJ2-1; v_call: TRBV29-1; cdr3_aa: CSVLWRDEQFF
clone_size: once; j_call: TRBJ2-5; v_call: TRBV28; cdr3_aa: CASSFGGGAWETQYF
clone_size: NA; j_call: TRBJ2-3; v_call: TRBV27; cdr3_aa: CASRDRVVNTQYF
clone_size: few; j_call: TRBJ2-1; v_call: TRBV11-2; cdr3_aa: CASSLELGTSSYNEQFF
clone_size: NA; j_call: TRBJ2-2; v_call: TRBV5-4; cdr3_aa: CASRMMSRGQHGELFF
clone_size: once; j_call: TRBJ2-5; v_call: TRBV29-1; cdr3_aa: CSVVLAGAIQETQYF
clone_size: NA; j_call: TRBJ2-5; v_call: TRBV5-4; cdr3_aa: CASSLEGVWETQYF
clone_size: NA; j_call: TRBJ2-5; v_call: TRBV5-4; cdr3_aa: CASSLNSGEAQYF
clone_size: NA; j_call: TRBJ2-1; v_call: TRBV20-1; cdr3_aa: CSASFNNEQFF
clone_size: few; j_call: TRBJ1-2; v_call: TRBV18; cdr3_aa: CASSEHRGSGYTF
clone_size: once; j_call: TRBJ1-2; v_call: TRBV6-5; cdr3_aa: CASSYDTNYGYTF
clone_size: NA; j_call: TRBJ2-2; v_call: TRBV5-1; cdr3_aa: CASSLARGVRGTGELFF
clone_size: NA; j_call: TRBJ1-2; v_call: TRBV18; cdr3_aa: CASSPGQENYGYTF
clone_size: few; j_call: TRBJ2-1; v_call: TRBV5-1; cdr3_aa: CASSPRAGVLNEQFF
clone_size: NA; j_call: TRBJ1-6; v_call: TRBV29-1; cdr3_aa: CSVEVGYSLHF
clone_size: NA; j_call: TRBJ2-7; v_call: TRBV5-1; cdr3_aa: CASSGTDNRVYEQYF
clone_size: NA; j_call: TRBJ2-3; v_call: TRBV6-4; cdr3_aa: CASSDYLADTQYF
clone_size: once; j_call: TRBJ1-1; v_call: TRBV5-1; cdr3_aa: CASSQGVRGTEAFF
clone_size: NA; j_call: TRBJ1-6; v_call: TRBV5-1; cdr3_aa: CASSLGGGTNSPLHF
clone_size: NA; j_call: TRBJ2-2; v_call: TRBV19; cdr3_aa: CASSMLRANTGELFF
clone_size: NA; j_call: TRBJ2-1; v_call: TRBV19; cdr3_aa: CASATAGGPGNEQFF
clone_size: NA; j_call: TRBJ2-7; v_call: TRBV2; cdr3_aa: CASSAQGVYEQYF
clone_size: NA; j_call: TRBJ2-4; v_call: TRBV7-5; cdr3_aa: CVRSLFLIPGPAGRENIQYF
clone_size: NA; j_call: TRBJ1-3; v_call: TRBV25-1; cdr3_aa: CASSGQGTGNTIYF
clone_size: NA; j_call: TRBJ2-5; v_call: TRBV5-1; cdr3_aa: CASSLASLGEQETQYF
clone_size: NA; j_call: TRBJ1-4; v_call: TRBV6-1; cdr3_aa: CASSVRGLGTNEKLFF
clone_size: NA; j_call: TRBJ2-6; v_call: TRBV30; cdr3_aa: CAWSVGVLGYVLSGANVLTF
clone_size: once; j_call: TRBJ2-5; v_call: TRBV7-3; cdr3_aa: CASSSTGTSGETQYF
clone_size: few; j_call: TRBJ2-7; v_call: TRBV4-1; cdr3_aa: CASSPVIAGVLYF
clone_size: once; j_call: TRBJ1-1; v_call: TRBV27; cdr3_aa: CASSLGGGIEAFF
clone_size: NA; j_call: TRBJ1-2; v_call: TRBV5-1; cdr3_aa: CASSRTGGGNYGYTF
clone_size: few; j_call: TRBJ2-3; v_call: TRBV7-9; cdr3_aa: CASSERGTDTQYF